This T cell receptor (beta chain) comes out of a study of cytomegalovirus exposure and HLA in healthy donors. V shed 5 bases and J shed 5 bases, with 18 bases lying between them. CDR3 length equals 15 residues. Germline V gives CDR1 SEHNR, CDR2 FQNEAQ (reference sequence). Primers for the PCR totalled 60 Vbeta and 13 Jbeta. Sequenced by immunoSEQ multiplex PCR; TCRdb stores in-frame clones only, minus some. The sample includes around 130,000 clones, 74% of them seen just once. This clone was counted only a few times. The J gene is TRBJ1-1, the V gene TRBV7-9; D is uncertain. The source is a man aged 40-55 years in good health and CMV-seropositive. Sequenced material: PBMCs. The DNA of the CDR3 is TGTGCCAGCAGCCCACGGACCCGAGGGAAGACTGAAGCTTTCTTT. Translating gives CASSPRTRGKTEAFF. The entire variable domain, with the rest obtained from reference TRBV7-9 and TRBJ1-1, is as follows: DTGVSQNPRHKITKRGQNVTFRCDPISEHNRLYWYRQTLGQGPEFLTYFQNEAQLEKSRLLSDRFSAERPKGSFSTLEIQRTEQGDSAMYLCASSPRTRGKTEAFFGQGTRLTVV.